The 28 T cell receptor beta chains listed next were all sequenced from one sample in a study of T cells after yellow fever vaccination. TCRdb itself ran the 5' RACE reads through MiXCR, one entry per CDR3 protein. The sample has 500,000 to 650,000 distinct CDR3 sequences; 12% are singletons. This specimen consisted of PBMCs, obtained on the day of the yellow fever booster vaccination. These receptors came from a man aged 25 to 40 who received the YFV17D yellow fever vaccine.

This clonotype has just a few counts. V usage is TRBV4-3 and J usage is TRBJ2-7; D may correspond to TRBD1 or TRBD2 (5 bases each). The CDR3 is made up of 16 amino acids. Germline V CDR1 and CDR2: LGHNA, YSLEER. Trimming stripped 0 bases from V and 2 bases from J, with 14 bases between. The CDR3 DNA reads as TGCGCCAGCAGCCAAGAGGGACCCTTAACTCCCTACGAGCAGTACTTC. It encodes CASSQEGPLTPYEQYF.

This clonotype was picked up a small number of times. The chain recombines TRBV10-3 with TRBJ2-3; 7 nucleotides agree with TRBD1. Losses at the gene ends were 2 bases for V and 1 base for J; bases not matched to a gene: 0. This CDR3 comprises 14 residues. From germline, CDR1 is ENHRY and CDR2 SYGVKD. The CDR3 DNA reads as TGTGCCATCAGTGAGGGGACAGGCACAGATACGCAGTATTTT. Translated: CAISEGTGTDTQYF.

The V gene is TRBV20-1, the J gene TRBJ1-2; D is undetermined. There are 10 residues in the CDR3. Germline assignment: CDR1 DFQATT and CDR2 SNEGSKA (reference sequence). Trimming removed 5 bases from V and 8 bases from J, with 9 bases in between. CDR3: CSASRQGYTF. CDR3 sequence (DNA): TGCAGTGCTTCTCGGCAGGGCTACACCTTC.

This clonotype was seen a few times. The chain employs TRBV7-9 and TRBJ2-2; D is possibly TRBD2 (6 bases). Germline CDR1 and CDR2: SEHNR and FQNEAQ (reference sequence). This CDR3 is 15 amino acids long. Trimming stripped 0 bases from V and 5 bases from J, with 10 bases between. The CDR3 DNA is TGTGCCAGCAGCTTAGCGGTAGCGGTGACCGGGGAGCTGTTTTTT. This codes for CASSLAVAVTGELFF.

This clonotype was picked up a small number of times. CDR3 amino acids: CASSQDPVSSSYNEQFF. CDR3 DNA: TGCGCCAGCAGCCAAGATCCCGTGAGTAGTTCCTACAATGAGCAGTTCTTC. The chain carries TRBV4-3 and TRBJ2-1; D unclear. From germline, CDR1 is LGHNA and CDR2 YSLEER. Trimming took 0 bases from V and 1 from J, leaving 13 bases between them. This CDR3 has 17 residues.

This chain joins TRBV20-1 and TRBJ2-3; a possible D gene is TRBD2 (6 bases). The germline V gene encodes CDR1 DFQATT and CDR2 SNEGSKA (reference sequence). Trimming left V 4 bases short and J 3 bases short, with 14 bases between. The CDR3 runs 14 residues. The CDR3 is CSAKWRGGTDTQYF. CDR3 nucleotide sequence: TGCAGTGCTAAGTGGAGGGGCGGGACAGATACGCAGTATTTT.

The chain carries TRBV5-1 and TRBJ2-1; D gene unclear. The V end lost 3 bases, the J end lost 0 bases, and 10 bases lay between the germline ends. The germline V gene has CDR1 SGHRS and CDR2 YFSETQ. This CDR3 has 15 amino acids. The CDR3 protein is CASSSSKSSYNEQFF. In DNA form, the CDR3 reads TGCGCCAGCAGCTCGAGTAAGAGCTCCTACAATGAGCAGTTCTTC. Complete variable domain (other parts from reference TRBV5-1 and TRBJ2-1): KAGVTQTPRYLIKTRGQQVTLSCSPISGHRSVSWYQQTPGQGLQFLFEYFSETQRNKGNFPGRFSGRQFSNSRSEMNVSTLELGDSALYLCASSSSKSSYNEQFFGPGTRLTVL.

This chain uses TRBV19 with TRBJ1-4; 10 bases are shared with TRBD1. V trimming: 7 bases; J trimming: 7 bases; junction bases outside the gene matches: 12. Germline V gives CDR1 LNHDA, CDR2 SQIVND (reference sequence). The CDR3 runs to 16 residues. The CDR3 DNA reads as TGTGCCAGTACCCAACCGAGGACAGGGGGTTTTGAAAAACTGTTTTTT. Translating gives CASTQPRTGGFEKLFF.

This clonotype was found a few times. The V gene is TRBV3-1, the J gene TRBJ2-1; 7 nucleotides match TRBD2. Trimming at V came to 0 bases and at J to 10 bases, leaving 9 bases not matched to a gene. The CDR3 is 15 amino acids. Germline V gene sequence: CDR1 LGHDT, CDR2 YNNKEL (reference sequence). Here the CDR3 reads CASSQEGGPFGEQFF. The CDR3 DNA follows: TGTGCCAGCAGCCAAGAGGGAGGGCCATTCGGCGAGCAGTTCTTC.

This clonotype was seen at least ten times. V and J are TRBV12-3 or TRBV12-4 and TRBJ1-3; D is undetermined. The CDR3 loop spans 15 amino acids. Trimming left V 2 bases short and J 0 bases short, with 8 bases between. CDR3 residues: CASSLTATSGNTIYF. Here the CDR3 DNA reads TGTGCCAGCAGTTTAACAGCCACCTCTGGAAACACCATATATTTT.

CDR3: CASSGGKRAYEQYF. CDR3 nucleotide sequence: TGTGCCAGCAGTGGCGGTAAGAGGGCCTACGAGCAGTACTTC. V usage is TRBV6-1 and J usage is TRBJ2-7; D may be TRBD2 (5 bases). Germline V CDR1 and CDR2: MNHNS, SASEGT. The V gene lost 4 bases and the J gene lost 2 bases, with 12 bases spanning the gap. The CDR3 totals 14 residues.

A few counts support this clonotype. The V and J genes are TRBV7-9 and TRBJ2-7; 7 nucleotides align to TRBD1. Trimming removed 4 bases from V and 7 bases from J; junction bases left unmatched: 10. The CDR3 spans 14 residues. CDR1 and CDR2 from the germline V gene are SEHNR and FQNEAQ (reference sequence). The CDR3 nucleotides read TGTGCCAGCAGCTCCCGGACAGGTGAGCGGGAGCAGTACTTC. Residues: CASSSRTGEREQYF.

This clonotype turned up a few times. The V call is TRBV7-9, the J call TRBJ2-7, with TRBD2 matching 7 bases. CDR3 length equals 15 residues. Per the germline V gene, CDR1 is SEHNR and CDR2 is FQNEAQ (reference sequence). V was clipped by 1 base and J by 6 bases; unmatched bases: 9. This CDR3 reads CASSLEGLADFEQYF. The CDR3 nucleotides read TGTGCCAGCAGCTTAGAAGGGCTAGCGGACTTCGAGCAGTACTTC.

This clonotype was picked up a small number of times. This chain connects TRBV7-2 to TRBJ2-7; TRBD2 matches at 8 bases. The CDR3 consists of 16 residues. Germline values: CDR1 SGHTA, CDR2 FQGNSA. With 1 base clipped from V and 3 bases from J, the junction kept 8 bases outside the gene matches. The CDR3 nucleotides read TGTGCCAGCAGCTTAGGATCCTGGCGGGAGGTCTACGAGCAGTACTTC. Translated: CASSLGSWREVYEQYF.

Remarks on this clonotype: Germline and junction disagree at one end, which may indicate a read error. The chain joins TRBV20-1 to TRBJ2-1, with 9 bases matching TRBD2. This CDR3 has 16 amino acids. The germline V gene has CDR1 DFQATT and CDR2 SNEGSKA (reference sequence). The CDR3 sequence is CCARWAGGRSYNEQFF. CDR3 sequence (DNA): TGCTGTGCTAGGTGGGCGGGAGGGCGATCCTACAATGAGCAGTTCTTC.

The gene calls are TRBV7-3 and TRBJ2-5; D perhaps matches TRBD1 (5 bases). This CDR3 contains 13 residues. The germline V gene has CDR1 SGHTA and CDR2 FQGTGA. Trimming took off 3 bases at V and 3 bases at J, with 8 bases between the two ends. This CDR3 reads CASSFGAEETQYF. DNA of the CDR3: TGTGCCAGCAGCTTTGGGGCAGAAGAGACCCAGTACTTC.

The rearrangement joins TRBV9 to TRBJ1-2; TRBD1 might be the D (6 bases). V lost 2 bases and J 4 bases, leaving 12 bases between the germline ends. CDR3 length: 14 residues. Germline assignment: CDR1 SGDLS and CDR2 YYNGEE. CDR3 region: CASSVARGSYGYTF. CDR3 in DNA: TGTGCCAGCAGCGTCGCCAGGGGAAGCTATGGCTACACCTTC.

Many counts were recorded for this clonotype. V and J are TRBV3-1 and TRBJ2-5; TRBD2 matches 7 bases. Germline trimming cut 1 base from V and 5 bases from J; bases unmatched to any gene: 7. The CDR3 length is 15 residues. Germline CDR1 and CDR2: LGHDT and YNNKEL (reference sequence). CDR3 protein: CASSQVGRERETQYF. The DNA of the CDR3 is TGTGCCAGCAGCCAAGTCGGGCGGGAGCGGGAGACCCAGTACTTC.

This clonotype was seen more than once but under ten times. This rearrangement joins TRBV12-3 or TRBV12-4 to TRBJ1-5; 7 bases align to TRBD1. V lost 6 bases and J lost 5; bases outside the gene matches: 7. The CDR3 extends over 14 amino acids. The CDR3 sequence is CASSGQDRYQPQHF. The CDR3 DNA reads TGTGCCAGCAGCGGACAGGACCGTTATCAGCCCCAGCATTTT.

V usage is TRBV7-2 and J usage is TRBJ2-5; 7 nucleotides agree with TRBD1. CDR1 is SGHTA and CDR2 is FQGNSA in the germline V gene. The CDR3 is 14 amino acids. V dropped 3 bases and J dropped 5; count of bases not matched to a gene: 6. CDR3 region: CASSFQGVLETQYF. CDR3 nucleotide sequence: TGTGCCAGCAGCTTCCAGGGGGTACTCGAGACCCAGTACTTC.

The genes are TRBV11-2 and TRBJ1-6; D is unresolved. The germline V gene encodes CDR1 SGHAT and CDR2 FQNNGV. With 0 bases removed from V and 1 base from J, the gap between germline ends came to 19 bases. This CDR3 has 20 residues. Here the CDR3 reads CASSLDHLLGGGSYNSPLHF. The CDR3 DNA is TGTGCCAGCAGCTTAGACCATCTACTAGGCGGAGGATCCTATAATTCACCCCTCCACTTT.

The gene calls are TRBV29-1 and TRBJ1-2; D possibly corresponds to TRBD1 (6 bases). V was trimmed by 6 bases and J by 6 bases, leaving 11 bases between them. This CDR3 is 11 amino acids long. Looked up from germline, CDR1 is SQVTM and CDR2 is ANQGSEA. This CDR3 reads CSVGQSDGYTF. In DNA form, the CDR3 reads TGCAGCGTCGGACAGTCGGATGGCTACACCTTC.

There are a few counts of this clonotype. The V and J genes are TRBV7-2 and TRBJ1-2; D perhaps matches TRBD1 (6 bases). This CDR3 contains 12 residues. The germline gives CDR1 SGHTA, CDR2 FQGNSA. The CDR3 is CAVTGQGYGYTF. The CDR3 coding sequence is TGTGCGGTCACAGGGCAAGGCTATGGCTACACCTTC.

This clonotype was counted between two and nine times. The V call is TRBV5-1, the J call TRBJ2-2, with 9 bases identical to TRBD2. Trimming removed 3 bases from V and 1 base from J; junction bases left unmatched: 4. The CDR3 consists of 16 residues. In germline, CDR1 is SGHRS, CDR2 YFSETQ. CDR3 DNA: TGCGCCAGCAGCTCTGTGACTAGCGGGAACACCGGGGAGCTGTTTTTT. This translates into CASSSVTSGNTGELFF.

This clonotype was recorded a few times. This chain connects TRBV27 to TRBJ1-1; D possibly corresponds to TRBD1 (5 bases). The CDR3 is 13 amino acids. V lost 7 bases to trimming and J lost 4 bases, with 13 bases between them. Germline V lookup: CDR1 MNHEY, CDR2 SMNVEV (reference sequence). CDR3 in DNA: TGTGCCAGCAACCCCGGGGGGAGCACTGAAGCTTTCTTT. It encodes CASNPGGSTEAFF.

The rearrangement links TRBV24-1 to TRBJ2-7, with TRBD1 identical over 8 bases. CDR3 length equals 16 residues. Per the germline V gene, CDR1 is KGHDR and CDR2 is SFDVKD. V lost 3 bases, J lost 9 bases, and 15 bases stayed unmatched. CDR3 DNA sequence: TGTGCCACCAGTGATGCTTTGACAGGGGTATCGATCGGGCAGTACTTC. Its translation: CATSDALTGVSIGQYF.

This CDR3 is CSMLGVTSGSVEQYF. CDR3 in DNA: TGCAGTATGCTAGGTGTTACTAGCGGGAGCGTTGAGCAGTACTTC. The chain is built from TRBV20-1 and TRBJ2-7; TRBD2 matches 11 bases. V gave up 8 bases and J gave up 7 bases; unmatched junction bases: 16. Germline V gene lookup returns CDR1 DFQATT and CDR2 SNEGSKA (reference sequence). This CDR3 has 15 amino acids.

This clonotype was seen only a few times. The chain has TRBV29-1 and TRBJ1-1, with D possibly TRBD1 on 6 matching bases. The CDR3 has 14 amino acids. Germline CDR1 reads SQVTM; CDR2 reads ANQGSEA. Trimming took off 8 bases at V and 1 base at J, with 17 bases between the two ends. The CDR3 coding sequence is TGCAGCTTTCTGGGGGGCGAGGCGAACACTGAAGCTTTCTTT. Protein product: CSFLGGEANTEAFF.